Shown below are 12 T cell receptor beta chains from a single sample sequenced in a study of tumor-infiltrating lymphocytes in oesophageal squamous cell carcinoma. TCRdb reanalysed the PCR reads using MiXCR and keeps one entry per CDR3 protein. The sample yields more than 15,000 distinct CDR3 sequences, approximately 46% seen once. Sequencing used normal esophageal tissue next to the tumor. The receptors stem from a female donor with esophageal squamous cell carcinoma.

Remarks on this clonotype: One end of the junction does not line up with germline, which may come from a read error. The chain carries TRBV6-1 and TRBJ2-4; a weak D match, TRBD2 (5 bases). The DNA end is more similar to TRBJ2-1, so the J call may be wrong. The length of the CDR3 is 13 residues. Germline CDR1 is MNHNS and CDR2 is SASEGT. The CDR3, as DNA: TGTGCCAGCAGGGCGGACTGGTACAATAAGCAGTTCTTC. Translation: CASRADWYNKQFF.

This clonotype was picked up a small number of times. Because the CDR3 is missing its conserved closing phenylalanine or tryptophan, this is likely a read error. The DNA is omitted, as the CDR3 cannot be located on it reliably, and the CDR3 follows TCRdb's listing. The genes are TRBV6-1 and TRBJ2-1; the DNA was not compared with TRBD1, the D call given in the table. CDR1 and CDR2 from the germline V gene are MNHNS and SASEGT. The CDR3 comprises 16 residues, both ends counted. The CDR3 protein is CASSVAGEIHGYTFGS.

In this sample, this clonotype turned up a few times. This chain links TRBV7-8 with TRBJ2-1; tentative D call: TRBD1 (6 bases). From germline, CDR1 is SGHVS and CDR2 FQNEAQ. The V end lost 3 bases, the J end lost 4 bases, and 16 bases lay between the germline ends. The CDR3 contains 16 residues. The CDR3: CASSFYATGKYNEQFF. The CDR3 DNA reads as TGTGCCAGCAGCTTCTACGCAACAGGGAAGTACAATGAGCAGTTCTTC.

This clonotype was seen ten or more times. The rearrangement uses TRBV19 and TRBJ2-6; D is possibly TRBD1 or TRBD2 (5 bases each). Germline V gives CDR1 LNHDA, CDR2 SQIVND (reference sequence). The V end was cut by 4 bases, the J end by 4 bases, with 8 bases between. This CDR3 is built from 14 residues. CDR3 bases: TGTGCCAGTAGTAGGGGGACCGGGGCCAACGTCCTGACTTTC. Amino acids: CASSRGTGANVLTF.

As for this clonotype: This is likely a read error, given that the CDR3 carries no conserved phenylalanine or tryptophan at its end. The DNA is left out, because the CDR3 cannot be placed on it with certainty; the CDR3 is given as TCRdb lists it. V gene TRBV27 combines with J gene TRBJ2-7; the table's TRBD1 call for D was not verified on the DNA. Per germline, CDR1 MNHEY and CDR2 SMNVEV (reference sequence). The CDR3 numbers 18 amino acids, ends counted. The CDR3 sequence: CASRSTGTAINYGYTFGS.

This chain connects TRBV12-3 or TRBV12-4 to TRBJ2-4; D is possibly TRBD2 (6 bases). The CDR3 is 15 amino acids. V was trimmed by 2 bases and J by 5 bases, leaving 13 bases between them. The DNA for the CDR3 is TGTGCCAGCAGTTTATCGTCAGCGGGCCAAAACATTCAGTACTTC. This codes for CASSLSSAGQNIQYF.

This clonotype is termed medium-sized. The J gene is TRBJ1-5, the V gene TRBV5-5, with D possibly matching TRBD1 (5 bases). The CDR3 contains 15 residues. V was clipped by 1 base and J by 4 bases, with 12 bases between them. Germline lookup yields CDR1 SGHKS and CDR2 YYEKEE (reference sequence). The CDR3 protein is CASSLWGEGNQPQHF. The CDR3 nucleotides read TGTGCCAGCAGCTTGTGGGGAGAGGGGAATCAGCCCCAGCATTTT.

This chain joins TRBV7-6 and TRBJ2-2; D is possibly TRBD1 (6 bases). The germline V and J ends were trimmed by 5 bases and 4 bases, with 17 bases remaining between them. From germline, CDR1 is SGHVS and CDR2 FNYEAQ. This CDR3 spans 16 amino acids. The CDR3 DNA reads TGTGCCAGCAGCATGGGGACATCGGGAACCACCGGGGAGCTGTTTTTT. The encoded protein is CASSMGTSGTTGELFF.

This rearrangement joins TRBV7-2 to TRBJ1-4; maybe TRBD1 (5 bases). The CDR3 runs to 15 residues. Trimming removed 6 bases at V and 6 bases at J, with 17 bases between. Germline loops: CDR1 SGHTA, CDR2 FQGNSA. The CDR3 DNA reads TGTGCCAGCAGAAGTGGGGGGAAGGTAGATGAAAAACTGTTTTTT. It specifies CASRSGGKVDEKLFF.

At least ten counts were recorded for this clonotype. No conserved phenylalanine or tryptophan ends this CDR3, so it is likely a read error. The limits of the CDR3 on the DNA are not certain, so only TCRdb's listed CDR3 is given. The chain recombines TRBV20-1 with TRBJ2-6. The CDR3 is 8 amino acids long, termini counted. The V gene's germline CDR1 is DFQATT and CDR2 SNEGSKA (reference sequence). CDR3 in amino acids: CSADIWDP.

Notes on this clonotype: A read error is likely, as this CDR3 ends without the conserved phenylalanine or tryptophan. Because the CDR3's place on the DNA is in doubt, the DNA is left out and the CDR3 is given as listed by TCRdb. The chain is built from TRBV28 and TRBJ2-5; the listed D gene, TRBD1, was not tested against the DNA. The CDR3 has 17 amino acids, counting both end residues. Germline CDR1 and CDR2: MDHEN and SYDVKM. CDR3 region: CASSPTGTGHRGYTFGS.

This clonotype has only a few counts. J is TRBJ2-1 and V is TRBV3-1; D is possibly TRBD1 or TRBD2 (5 bases each). The DNA matches TRBJ2-7 better at its end, which makes the J call doubtful. Germline V CDR1 and CDR2: LGHDT, YNNKEL (reference sequence). CDR3 size: 15 residues. The CDR3 sequence: CASSQNPTGTYEQYF. CDR3 in DNA: TGTGCCAGCAGCCAAAACCCCACCGGGACGTACGAGCAGTACTTC.